This T cell receptor (beta chain) was sequenced during a study of blood T cell repertoires in COVID-19 (dated by TCRdb to the early 2020s). A note on the overall study: Samples covering the acute and convalescent phases of COVID-19 were provided by collaborators in the United States, Italy and Spain. The prospective study material was composed of cDNA or gDNA derived from T cells, B-cell-depleted T cells, or PBMCs. Deeply sampled blood TCRbeta repertoires from subjects exposed to, actively infected with, or recovered from COVID-19 were included in the dataset. The repertoires were released in a freely available public database intended as a resource for research on the immune response to SARS-CoV-2. The samples were drawn from the first 160 participants of the ongoing ImmuneRACE study and from 1,254 subjects provided by 6 global collaborators. Nearly every sample came with metadata listing a de-identified subject ID, COVID-19 status, age in years and sex. HLA class I and class II types, where available, came from metadata supplied by the sample provider rather than from assay-based typing.

The junction shows trimming of 2 bases on V and 2 bases on J, plus 15 bases between the germline ends. The CDR1 and CDR2 encoded by the germline V gene are MGHDK and SYGVNS. From the cysteine through the phenylalanine, the CDR3 covers 17 amino acids. The read is trimmed to its CDR3 DNA, 51 bases read in frame from base 1. In the case of this clone: Its antigen specificity is not known. Per-base qualities were not stored, and no clone one base away is much larger.

Whole blood was collected in K2EDTA tubes by collaborating institutions according to the institutions' own protocols. Collaborator samples were shipped for TCRbeta analysis as frozen whole blood, isolated PBMCs, or DNA extracted from either sample type. TCRbeta CDR3 regions were amplified from genomic DNA by means of the immunoSEQ Assay, a bias-controlled multiplex PCR. The authors' pipeline ran thus. The number of nucleated cells in each sample was estimated from the amplification of reference gene primers within the assay. To quantify the absolute abundance of each unique TCRbeta CDR3 rearrangement, sequence reads were collapsed and filtered. For each sample, productive Simpson clonality was calculated by taking the square root of Simpson's diversity index across productive rearrangements. Entries here come from immuneACCESS through TCRdb and include only in-frame sequences with V and J called. Some clones fail to appear in such tables; in the studies checked, an unresolved V gene covers under half of the shortfall, and the cause of the remainder is unknown. V, J and clone size derive from that table, while D and trimming were established from the DNA sequence. Recorded for this sample are around 170,000 clones; around 72% of them occurred a single time. The leading ten clones occupy less than 3% of the sample.

Findings and caveats that apply to the study as a whole: How much clinical and demographic metadata was included differed by source and by participant, and the metadata was provided uncurated.

Sequencing was carried out using peripheral blood. The clonotype originates from a woman of 80 years or more with acute or convalescent COVID-19. The sequence joins TRBV25-1 to TRBJ1-4; too little of a D gene remains to name it. CDR3 loop: CASSENRGGSTNEKLFF. The DNA is TGTGCCAGCAGTGAAAACCGGGGTGGGAGTACTAATGAAAAACTGTTTTTT. Where the CDR3 stops, the reference TRBV25-1 and TRBJ1-4 genes take over; the full variable domain is EADIYQTPRYLVIGTGKKITLECSQTMGHDKMYWYQQDPGMELHLIHYSYGVNSTEKGDLSSESTVSRIRTEHFPLTLESARPSHTSQYLCASSENRGGSTNEKLFFGSGTQLSVL.